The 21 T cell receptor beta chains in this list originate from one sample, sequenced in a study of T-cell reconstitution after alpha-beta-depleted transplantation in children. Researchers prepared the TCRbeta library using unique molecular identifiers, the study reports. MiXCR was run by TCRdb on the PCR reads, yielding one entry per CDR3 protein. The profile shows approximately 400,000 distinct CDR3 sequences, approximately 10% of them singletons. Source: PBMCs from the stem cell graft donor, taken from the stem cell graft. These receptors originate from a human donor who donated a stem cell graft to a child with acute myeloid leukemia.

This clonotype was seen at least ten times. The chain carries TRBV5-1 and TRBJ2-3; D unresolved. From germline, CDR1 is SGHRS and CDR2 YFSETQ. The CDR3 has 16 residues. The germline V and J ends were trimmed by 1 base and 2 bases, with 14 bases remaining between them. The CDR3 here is CASSLTLDWLTDTQYF. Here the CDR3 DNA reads TGCGCCAGCAGCTTGACCCTAGATTGGCTCACAGATACGCAGTATTTT.

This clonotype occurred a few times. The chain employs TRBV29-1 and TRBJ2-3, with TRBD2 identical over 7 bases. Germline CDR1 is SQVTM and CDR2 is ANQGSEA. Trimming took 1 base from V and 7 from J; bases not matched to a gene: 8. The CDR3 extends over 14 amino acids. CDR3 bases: TGCAGCGTTGAAGTTTGGACTAGTATAAATACGCAGTATTTT. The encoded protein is CSVEVWTSINTQYF.

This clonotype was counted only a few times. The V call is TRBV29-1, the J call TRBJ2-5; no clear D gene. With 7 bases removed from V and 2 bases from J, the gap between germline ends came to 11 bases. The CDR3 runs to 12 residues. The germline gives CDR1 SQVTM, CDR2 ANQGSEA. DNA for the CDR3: TGCAGCGCCCTGACGAAACAAGAGACCCAGTACTTC. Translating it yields CSALTKQETQYF.

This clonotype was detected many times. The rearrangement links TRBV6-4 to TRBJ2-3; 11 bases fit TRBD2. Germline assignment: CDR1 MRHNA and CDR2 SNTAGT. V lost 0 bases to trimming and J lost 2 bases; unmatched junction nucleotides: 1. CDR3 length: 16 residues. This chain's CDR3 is CASSDSSGGATDTQYF. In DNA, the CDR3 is TGTGCCAGCAGTGACTCTAGCGGGGGGGCCACAGATACGCAGTATTTT.

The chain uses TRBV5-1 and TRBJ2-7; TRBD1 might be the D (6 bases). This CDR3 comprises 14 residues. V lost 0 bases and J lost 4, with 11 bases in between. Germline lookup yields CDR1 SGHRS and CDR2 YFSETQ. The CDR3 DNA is TGCGCCAGCAGCTTGGATGGGACAATTTACGAGCAGTACTTC. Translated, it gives CASSLDGTIYEQYF.

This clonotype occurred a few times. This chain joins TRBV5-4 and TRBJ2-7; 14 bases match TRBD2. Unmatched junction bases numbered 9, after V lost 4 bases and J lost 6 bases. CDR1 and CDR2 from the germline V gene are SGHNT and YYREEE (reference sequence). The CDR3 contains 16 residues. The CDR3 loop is CASSEGLAGVGFEQYF. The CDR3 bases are TGTGCCAGCAGCGAGGGACTAGCGGGAGTAGGGTTCGAGCAGTACTTC.

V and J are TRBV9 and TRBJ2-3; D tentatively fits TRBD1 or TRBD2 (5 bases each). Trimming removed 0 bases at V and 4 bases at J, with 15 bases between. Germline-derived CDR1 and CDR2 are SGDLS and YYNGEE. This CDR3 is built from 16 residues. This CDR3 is CASSVGGTLRSDTQYF. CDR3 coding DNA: TGTGCCAGCAGCGTAGGGGGGACCCTGAGGTCAGATACGCAGTATTTT.

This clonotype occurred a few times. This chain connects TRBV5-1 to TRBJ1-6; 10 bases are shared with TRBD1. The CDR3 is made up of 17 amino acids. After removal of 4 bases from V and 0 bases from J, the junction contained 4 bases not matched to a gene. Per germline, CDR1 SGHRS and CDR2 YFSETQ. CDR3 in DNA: TGCGCCAGCAGCGGAGACAGGGGGCTCTCCTATAATTCACCCCTCCACTTT. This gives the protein CASSGDRGLSYNSPLHF.

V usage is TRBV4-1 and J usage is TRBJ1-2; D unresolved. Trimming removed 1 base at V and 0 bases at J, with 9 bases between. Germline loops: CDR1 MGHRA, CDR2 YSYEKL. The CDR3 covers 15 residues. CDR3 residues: CASSQGGLSNYGYTF. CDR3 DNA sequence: TGCGCCAGCAGCCAAGGAGGACTTTCTAACTATGGCTACACCTTC.

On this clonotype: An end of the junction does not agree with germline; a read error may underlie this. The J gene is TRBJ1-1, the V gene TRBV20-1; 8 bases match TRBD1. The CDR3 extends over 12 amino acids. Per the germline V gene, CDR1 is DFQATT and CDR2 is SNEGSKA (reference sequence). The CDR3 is CSARTGDTEPFF. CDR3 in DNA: TGCAGTGCTAGGACAGGGGACACTGAACCTTTCTTT.

Written as DNA, the CDR3 is TGCAGTGCTAGAGACCCGGCTAGTGGGGAGACCCAGTACTTC. This encodes CSARDPASGETQYF. The chain combines TRBV20-1 with TRBJ2-5; D is unresolved. This CDR3 has 14 residues. Trimming pared 0 bases from V and 5 bases from J, leaving 13 bases between. Germline-derived CDR1 and CDR2 are DFQATT and SNEGSKA (reference sequence).

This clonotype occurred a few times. The CDR3 sequence: CASSPGLAYYEQYF. CDR3 coding DNA: TGTGCCAGCAGCCCGGGACTAGCGTACTACGAGCAGTACTTC. This chain connects TRBV11-2 to TRBJ2-7; 10 nucleotides line up with TRBD2. The CDR3 is 14 amino acids. After removal of 5 bases from V and 3 bases from J, the junction contained 4 bases not matched to a gene. Germline CDR1 reads SGHAT; CDR2 reads FQNNGV.

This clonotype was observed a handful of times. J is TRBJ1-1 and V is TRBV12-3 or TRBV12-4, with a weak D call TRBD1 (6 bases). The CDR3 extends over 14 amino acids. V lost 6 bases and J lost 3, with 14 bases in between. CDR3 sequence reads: CASSKQGIYTEAFF. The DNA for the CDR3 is TGTGCCAGCAGCAAACAGGGAATCTACACTGAAGCTTTCTTT.

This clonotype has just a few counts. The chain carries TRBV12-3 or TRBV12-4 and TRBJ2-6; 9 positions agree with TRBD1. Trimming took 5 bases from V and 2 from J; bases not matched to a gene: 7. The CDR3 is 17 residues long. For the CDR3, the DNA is TGTGCCAGCAGTCCGGGACAGGGATCTGCTGGGGCCAACGTCCTGACTTTC. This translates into CASSPGQGSAGANVLTF.

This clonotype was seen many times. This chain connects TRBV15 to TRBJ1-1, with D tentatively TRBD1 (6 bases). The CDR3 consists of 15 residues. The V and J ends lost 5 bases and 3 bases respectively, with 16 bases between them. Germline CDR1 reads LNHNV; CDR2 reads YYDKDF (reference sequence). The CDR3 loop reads CATSWEDNRDTEAFF. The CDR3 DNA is TGTGCCACCAGCTGGGAGGATAACAGGGACACTGAAGCTTTCTTT.

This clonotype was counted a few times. CDR3 DNA sequence: TGTGCCAGCAGCCTCGCTCATTCTAGCGGGAACGGAGATACGCAGTATTTT. Its protein product is CASSLAHSSGNGDTQYF. V and J are TRBV9 and TRBJ2-3; TRBD2 matches 9 bases. The CDR3 runs 17 residues. Germline V CDR1 and CDR2: SGDLS, YYNGEE. Trimming removed 4 bases from V and 5 bases from J; junction bases left unmatched: 14.

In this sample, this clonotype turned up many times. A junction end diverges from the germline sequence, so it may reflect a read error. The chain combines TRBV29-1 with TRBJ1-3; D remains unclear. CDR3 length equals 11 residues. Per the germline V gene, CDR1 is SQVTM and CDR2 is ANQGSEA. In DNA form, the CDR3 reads TGTAGCGGCGGCTCTGGAAACACCATATATTTT. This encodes CSGGSGNTIYF. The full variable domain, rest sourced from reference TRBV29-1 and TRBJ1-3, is SAVISQKPSRDICQRGTSLTIQCQVDSQVTMMFWYRQQPGQSLTLIATANQGSEATYESGFVIDKFPISRPNLTFSTLTVSNMSPEDSSIYLCSGGSGNTIYFGEGSWLTVV.

In nucleotides, the CDR3 is TGCAGTGCTAGAGATTTTGGACAGCCCTCCTACGAGCAGTACTTC. It specifies CSARDFGQPSYEQYF. This chain links TRBV20-1 with TRBJ2-7; D perhaps matches TRBD1 (6 bases). Germline-derived CDR1 and CDR2 are DFQATT and SNEGSKA (reference sequence). V lost 0 bases, J lost 0 bases, and 12 bases lay in between. This CDR3 is 15 amino acids long.

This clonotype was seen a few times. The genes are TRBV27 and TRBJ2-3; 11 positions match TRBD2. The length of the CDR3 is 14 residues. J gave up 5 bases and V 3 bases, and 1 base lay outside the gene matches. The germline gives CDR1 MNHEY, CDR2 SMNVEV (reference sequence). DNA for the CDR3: TGTGCCAGCAGTTTTGGGACTAGCGGAGATACGCAGTATTTT. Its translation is CASSFGTSGDTQYF.

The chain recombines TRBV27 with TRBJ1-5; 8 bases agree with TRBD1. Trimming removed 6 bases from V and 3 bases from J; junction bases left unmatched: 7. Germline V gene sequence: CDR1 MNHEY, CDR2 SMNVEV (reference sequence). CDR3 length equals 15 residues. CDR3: CASSSQGAYNQPQHF. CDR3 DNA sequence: TGTGCCAGCAGCTCTCAGGGGGCATACAATCAGCCCCAGCATTTT.

CDR3 loop: CASSRDRGLDLDTQYF. CDR3 DNA sequence: TGCGCCAGCAGCAGGGACAGGGGATTGGATTTGGATACGCAGTATTTT. The rearrangement uses TRBV5-1 and TRBJ2-3; the match to TRBD1 covers 10 bases. V trimming: 4 bases; J trimming: 6 bases; junction bases outside the gene matches: 11. CDR3 length equals 16 residues. In germline, CDR1 is SGHRS, CDR2 YFSETQ. Variable domain in full (rest from reference TRBV5-1 and TRBJ2-3): KAGVTQTPRYLIKTRGQQVTLSCSPISGHRSVSWYQQTPGQGLQFLFEYFSETQRNKGNFPGRFSGRQFSNSRSEMNVSTLELGDSALYLCASSRDRGLDLDTQYFGPGTRLTVL.